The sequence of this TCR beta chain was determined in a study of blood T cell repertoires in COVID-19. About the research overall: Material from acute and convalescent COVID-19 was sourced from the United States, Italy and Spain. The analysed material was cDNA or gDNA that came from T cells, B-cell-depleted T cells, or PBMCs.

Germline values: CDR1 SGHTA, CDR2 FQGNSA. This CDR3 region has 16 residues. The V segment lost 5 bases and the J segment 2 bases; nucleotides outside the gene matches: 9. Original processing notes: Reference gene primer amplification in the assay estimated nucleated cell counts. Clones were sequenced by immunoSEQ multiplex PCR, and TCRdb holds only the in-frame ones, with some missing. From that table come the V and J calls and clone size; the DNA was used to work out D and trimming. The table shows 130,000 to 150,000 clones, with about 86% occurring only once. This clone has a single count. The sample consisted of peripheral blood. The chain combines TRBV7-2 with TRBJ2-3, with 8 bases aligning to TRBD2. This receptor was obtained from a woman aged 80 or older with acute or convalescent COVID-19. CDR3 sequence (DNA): TGTGCCAGCAGCCCGGATGCGGGGGGCACCACAGATACGCAGTATTTT. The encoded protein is CASSPDAGGTTDTQYF.